These 29 T cell receptor beta chains share one sample of origin, sequenced in a study of T cell repertoires in cytomegalovirus infection. TCRdb reprocessed the reads with MiXCR, giving one entry per CDR3 protein. The sample contains tens of thousands of distinct CDR3 sequences, about half of which appear only once. No antigens are known for them. The sequencing used CD8+ T cells from cultured PBMCs, collected from culture after CMV antigen stimulation. The receptors here all came from a human donor in good health (CMV status not recorded). Some clones in this sample may be carry-over from other donors' samples.

This chain uses TRBV5-6 with TRBJ2-7; TRBD1 matches at 8 bases. This CDR3 is 14 amino acids long. CDR1 is SGHDT, CDR2 YYEEEE, per germline. V trimming: 3 bases; J trimming: 3 bases; junction bases outside the gene matches: 5. As DNA, the CDR3 is TGTGCCAGCAGCTCCGGGACAGGTTACTACGAGCAGTACTTC. Translation gives CASSSGTGYYEQYF. Based on the CDR3 plus reference TRBV5-6 and TRBJ2-7, the full variable domain is DAGVTQSPTHLIKTRGQQVTLRCSPKSGHDTVSWYQQALGQGPQFIFQYYEEEERQRGNFPDRFSGHQFPNYSSELNVNALLLGDSALYLCASSSGTGYYEQYFGPGTRLTVT.

This chain joins TRBV4-2 and TRBJ2-1; 7 positions agree with TRBD2. Germline CDR1 LGHNA, CDR2 YNFKEQ. CDR3 length: 15 amino acids. V dropped 4 bases and J dropped 0; count of bases not matched to a gene: 3. The DNA of the CDR3 is TGTGCCAGCAGCCGGGAGGGAGACTCCTACAATGAGCAGTTCTTC. Its translation is CASSREGDSYNEQFF.

There are many counts of this clonotype. The gene calls are TRBV10-2 and TRBJ1-6, with D unresolved. The CDR3 covers 15 residues. The germline CDR1 and CDR2 sequences are WSHSY and SAAADI. Trimming stripped 3 bases from V and 9 bases from J, with 15 bases between. CDR3 region: CASSERFDAGSPLHF. The CDR3 DNA follows: TGCGCCAGCAGTGAACGCTTCGACGCCGGTTCACCCCTCCACTTT.

The chain links TRBV9 to TRBJ2-4, with TRBD1 matching over 11 bases. Germline lookup yields CDR1 SGDLS and CDR2 YYNGEE. The CDR3 contains 16 residues. Unmatched junction bases numbered 5, after V lost 4 bases and J lost 2 bases. The CDR3 nucleotides read TGTGCCAGCAGCCATGGACAGGGGGCATCCAAAAACATTCAGTACTTC. It yields the protein CASSHGQGASKNIQYF.

The genes are TRBV19 and TRBJ2-6; no clear D. CDR3 length: 14 residues. Germline values: CDR1 LNHDA, CDR2 SQIVND (reference sequence). V was shortened by 9 bases and J by 0 bases, with 9 bases between the two germline ends. Written as DNA, the CDR3 is TGTGCCAGCACCCAATTCTCTGGGGCCAACGTCCTGACTTTC. Translating gives CASTQFSGANVLTF.

This clonotype was seen a handful of times. A junction end diverges from the germline sequence, so it may reflect a read error. This chain links TRBV6-1 with TRBJ2-2; D call uncertain. This CDR3 comprises 15 residues. Germline V gene lookup returns CDR1 MNHNS and CDR2 SASEGT. The CDR3 loop reads CASTEDNPNTGELFF. The CDR3, as DNA: TGTGCCAGCACTGAAGACAACCCGAACACCGGGGAGCTGTTTTTT.

This chain links TRBV10-3 with TRBJ2-7; D possibly matches TRBD1 or TRBD2 (5 bases each). The germline CDR1 and CDR2 sequences are ENHRY and SYGVKD. The CDR3 loop spans 12 amino acids. The germline V and J ends were trimmed by 9 bases and 0 bases, with 9 bases remaining between them. The CDR3 is CAMGESSYEQYF. In nucleotides, the CDR3 is TGTGCCATGGGGGAGAGCTCCTACGAGCAGTACTTC.

The J gene is TRBJ1-2, the V gene TRBV11-2, with D perhaps TRBD1 (5 bases). Looked up from germline, CDR1 is SGHAT and CDR2 is FQNNGV. Trimming removed 3 bases from V and 4 bases from J, with 24 bases in between. The CDR3 contains 18 residues. The CDR3 DNA reads as TGTGCCAGCAGCTTGGGGGGGGGAGCCAGGTTCAAAATCTATGGCTACACCTTC. Its translation: CASSLGGGARFKIYGYTF.

This clonotype was recorded only once. The rearrangement links TRBV7-4 to TRBJ1-3; D uncertain. CDR1 is SGHVT, CDR2 SQSDAQ, per germline. V was cut by 5 bases and J by 3 bases, with 20 bases left in between. There are 17 residues in the CDR3. The CDR3 DNA reads as TGTGCCAGCAGCCCTCAGACGCGCGAGTTGTATGGAAACACCATATATTTT. This encodes CASSPQTRELYGNTIYF.

This clonotype appeared a single time. The gene calls are TRBV7-2 and TRBJ1-6; D gene unclear. The CDR3 is 15 amino acids. Between the trimmed V and J ends, which lost 0 bases and 8 bases, there was a span of 11 bases. Germline loops: CDR1 SGHTA, CDR2 FQGNSA. The CDR3 loop reads CASSLAWPKYSPLHF. DNA of the CDR3: TGTGCCAGCAGCTTAGCGTGGCCTAAATATTCACCCCTCCACTTT.

This sequence joins TRBV20-1 and TRBJ1-4, with TRBD1 matching 9 bases. After removal of 7 bases from V and 6 bases from J, the junction contained 6 bases not matched to a gene. The germline V gene has CDR1 DFQATT and CDR2 SNEGSKA (reference sequence). The CDR3 totals 13 residues. CDR3 DNA sequence: TGCAGTGTTAGGGACAGGGAGGATGAAAAACTGTTTTTT. Translated, it gives CSVRDREDEKLFF.

This clonotype was observed a few times. The V and J genes are TRBV18 and TRBJ2-5; 8 bases line up with TRBD2. Germline V gives CDR1 KGHSH, CDR2 LQKENI. The CDR3 extends over 15 amino acids. V lost 6 bases and J lost 2; bases outside the gene matches: 8. In DNA, the CDR3 is TGTGCCAGCTCGACAGCGGGAGAGGGACAAGAGACCCAGTACTTC. This sequence encodes CASSTAGEGQETQYF.

In its sample, this clonotype was seen a few times. This sequence joins TRBV28 and TRBJ1-1; the D gene is possibly TRBD1 (5 bases). Trimming took 2 bases from V and 7 from J, leaving 14 bases between them. The CDR3 has 14 amino acids. Germline CDR1 MDHEN, CDR2 SYDVKM. The CDR3 spells CASSLQYGGFEAFF. CDR3 coding DNA: TGTGCCAGCAGTTTACAGTACGGGGGGTTTGAAGCTTTCTTT. The full variable domain, its missing parts supplied by reference TRBV28 and TRBJ1-1, is DVKVTQSSRYLVKRTGEKVFLECVQDMDHENMFWYRQDPGLGLRLIYFSYDVKMKEKGDIPEGYSVSREKKERFSLILESASTNQTSMYLCASSLQYGGFEAFFGQGTRLTVV.

This chain uses TRBV29-1 with TRBJ1-2; the D gene is possibly TRBD1 (6 bases). V was trimmed by 3 bases and J by 0 bases, leaving 14 bases between them. This CDR3 has 15 residues. Germline loops: CDR1 SQVTM, CDR2 ANQGSEA. DNA for the CDR3: TGCAGCGTTGAGGGTAGGCAGGGGACTAACTATGGCTACACCTTC. Translating gives CSVEGRQGTNYGYTF.

The V and J genes are TRBV7-3 and TRBJ2-7; D may be TRBD2 (5 bases). From germline, CDR1 is SGHTA and CDR2 FQGTGA. The V and J ends lost 5 bases and 6 bases respectively, with 14 bases between them. This CDR3 has 13 amino acids. The CDR3 region has the DNA TGTGCCAGCAGCGATCGCACTAGATCCGAGCAGTACTTC. Its protein is CASSDRTRSEQYF.

CDR3 sequence (DNA): TGTGCCAGCAGCTTGGGACAGGGATTGACGGGAAACACCATATATTTT. Translated: CASSLGQGLTGNTIYF. V usage is TRBV5-5 and J usage is TRBJ1-3, with TRBD1 identical over 7 bases. V lost 0 bases to trimming and J lost 4 bases; unmatched junction nucleotides: 7. The CDR3 is made up of 16 amino acids. Germline assignment: CDR1 SGHKS and CDR2 YYEKEE (reference sequence). Full variable domain (outside the CDR3, taken from reference TRBV5-5 and TRBJ1-3): DAGVTQSPTHLIKTRGQQVTLRCSPISGHKSVSWYQQVLGQGPQFIFQYYEKEERGRGNFPDRFSARQFPNYSSELNVNALLLGDSALYLCASSLGQGLTGNTIYFGEGSWLTVV.

In its sample, this clonotype was seen once. V and J are TRBV9 and TRBJ2-4; 14 bases line up with TRBD2. Germline values: CDR1 SGDLS, CDR2 YYNGEE. V lost 4 bases, J lost 0 bases, and 6 bases stayed unmatched. The CDR3 loop spans 18 amino acids. CDR3 sequence reads: CASSPRLAGGVAKNIQYF. The DNA of the CDR3 is TGTGCCAGCAGCCCCCGACTAGCGGGGGGGGTAGCCAAAAACATTCAGTACTTC.

A single count supports this clonotype. V gene TRBV28 combines with J gene TRBJ2-5; D gene ambiguous. The germline V and J ends were trimmed by 2 bases and 4 bases, with 11 bases remaining between them. The germline gives CDR1 MDHEN, CDR2 SYDVKM. The CDR3 spans 14 residues. CDR3 coding DNA: TGTGCCAGCAGTTTAATTAAGTCGGGAGAGACCCAGTACTTC. It translates to CASSLIKSGETQYF. Filled out from reference TRBV28 and TRBJ2-5, the complete variable domain reads DVKVTQSSRYLVKRTGEKVFLECVQDMDHENMFWYRQDPGLGLRLIYFSYDVKMKEKGDIPEGYSVSREKKERFSLILESASTNQTSMYLCASSLIKSGETQYFGPGTRLLVL.

The rearrangement uses TRBV7-8 and TRBJ1-5, with no clear D. Per germline, CDR1 SGHVS and CDR2 FQNEAQ. This CDR3 is 14 amino acids long. V lost 1 base to trimming and J lost 4 bases, with 8 bases between them. CDR3 sequence: CASSLVGFNQPQHF. The CDR3 DNA reads TGTGCCAGCAGCTTAGTCGGGTTTAATCAGCCCCAGCATTTT.

The J gene is TRBJ2-7, the V gene TRBV10-2; D is perhaps TRBD1 or TRBD2 (6 bases each). CDR3 length equals 12 residues. Germline assignment: CDR1 WSHSY and CDR2 SAAADI. Trimming shortened V by 10 bases and J by 3 bases, and 13 bases separated the two germline ends. CDR3 residues: CATRGGNYEQYF. CDR3 in DNA: TGCGCCACCCGAGGGGGGAACTACGAGCAGTACTTC.

This chain links TRBV19 with TRBJ1-1; no firm D call. The CDR3 loop spans 13 amino acids. CDR1 is LNHDA, CDR2 SQIVND, per germline (reference sequence). V lost 3 bases to trimming and J lost 4 bases, with 9 bases between them. CDR3 in amino acids: CASSMSSSTEAFF. The CDR3 DNA sequence: TGTGCCAGTAGTATGTCCAGTTCCACTGAAGCTTTCTTT.

The chain is built from TRBV7-8 and TRBJ1-4, with a possible D match to TRBD1 (5 bases). From germline, CDR1 is SGHVS and CDR2 FQNEAQ. This CDR3 spans 13 amino acids. Trimming stripped 5 bases from V and 7 bases from J, with 11 bases between. The chain's CDR3 is CASSPGGFEKLFF. CDR3 in DNA: TGTGCCAGCAGCCCTGGGGGATTTGAAAAACTGTTTTTT.

This clonotype was recorded a few times. CDR3 DNA sequence: TGTGCCAGCAGCTTAGGTTCGACAGGGGTGACTGAAGCTTTCTTT. Translating gives CASSLGSTGVTEAFF. This chain links TRBV7-8 with TRBJ1-1; TRBD1 agrees at 8 bases. This CDR3 is built from 15 residues. The J segment lost 5 bases and the V segment lost 1 base, leaving 6 bases of the junction unmatched. Germline CDR1 SGHVS, CDR2 FQNEAQ.

This clonotype was counted between two and nine times. The chain has TRBV11-2 and TRBJ1-4; D call uncertain. V dropped 0 bases and J dropped 8 bases, with 13 bases sitting between them. Germline assignment: CDR1 SGHAT and CDR2 FQNNGV. CDR3 size: 15 residues. The CDR3 loop is CASSLEGTRREKLFF. DNA for the CDR3: TGTGCCAGCAGCTTAGAAGGAACGAGGAGAGAAAAACTGTTTTTT.

The chain couples TRBV6-6 to TRBJ2-2; 14 positions match TRBD2. Germline V CDR1 and CDR2: MNHNY, SVGAGI (reference sequence). The CDR3 consists of 17 residues. Trimming took 6 bases from V and 3 from J; bases not matched to a gene: 6. The CDR3, as DNA: TGTGCCAGCAGGGGACTAGCGGGAGATTCGCACACCGGGGAGCTGTTTTTT. It encodes CASRGLAGDSHTGELFF.

This clonotype was picked up a small number of times. This rearrangement joins TRBV7-9 to TRBJ1-1; 7 bases are a match to TRBD1. The CDR3 sequence is 16 residues long. The V segment lost 4 bases and the J segment 0 bases; nucleotides outside the gene matches: 8. Germline values: CDR1 SEHNR, CDR2 FQNEAQ (reference sequence). CDR3 in DNA: TGTGCCAGCAGCTATGGAGGGACAGCCCTGAACACTGAAGCTTTCTTT. Its protein product is CASSYGGTALNTEAFF.

The chain uses TRBV7-3 and TRBJ2-1, with 10 bases lining up with TRBD2. The CDR3 is 15 amino acids. The junction had 5 bases not matched to a gene; V was cut back by 5 bases and J by 4 bases. Looked up from germline, CDR1 is SGHTA and CDR2 is FQGTGA. CDR3 nucleotide sequence: TGTGCCAGCAGCGACATACTAGCGGGGTACAATGAGCAGTTCTTC. It encodes CASSDILAGYNEQFF.

This clonotype was found a few times. The V call is TRBV7-6, the J call TRBJ2-3; unclear D gene. The CDR3 runs 14 residues. V was trimmed by 4 bases and J by 0 bases, leaving 8 bases between them. Looked up from germline, CDR1 is SGHVS and CDR2 is FNYEAQ. The CDR3 coding sequence is TGTGCCAGCAGCTCTCTTGGTAGCACAGATACGCAGTATTTT. Its translation is CASSSLGSTDTQYF.

The chain joins TRBV7-4 to TRBJ1-3; possibly TRBD1 for D (6 bases). The ends were cut back, 4 bases at V and 4 bases at J, with 14 bases in the middle. The CDR3 is made up of 15 amino acids. Germline loops: CDR1 SGHVT, CDR2 SQSDAQ. The CDR3, as DNA: TGTGCCAGCAGCTCGACCCTAGGACAGGGAAACACCATATATTTT. It specifies CASSSTLGQGNTIYF.